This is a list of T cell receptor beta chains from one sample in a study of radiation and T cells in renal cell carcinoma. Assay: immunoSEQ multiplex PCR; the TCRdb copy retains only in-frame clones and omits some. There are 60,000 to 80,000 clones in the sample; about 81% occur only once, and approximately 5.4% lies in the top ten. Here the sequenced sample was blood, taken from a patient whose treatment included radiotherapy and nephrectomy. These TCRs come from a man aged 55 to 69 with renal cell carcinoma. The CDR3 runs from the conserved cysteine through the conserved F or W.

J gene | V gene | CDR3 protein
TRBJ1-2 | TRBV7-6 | CASSVREGDGYTF
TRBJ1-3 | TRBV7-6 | CASSLEPGRQDTIYF
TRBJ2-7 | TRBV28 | CASSSRGDREQYF
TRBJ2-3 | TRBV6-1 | CASSETSGATDTQYF
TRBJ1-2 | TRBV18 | CASSPSGTVYGYTF
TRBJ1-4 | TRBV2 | CASRPQGRSEKLFF
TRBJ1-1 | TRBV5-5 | CASSFSTGNMNTEAFF
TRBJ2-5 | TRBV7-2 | CASSLALRNFQETQYF
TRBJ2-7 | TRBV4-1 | CASSQQTGYEQYF
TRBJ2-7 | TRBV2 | CASRLAGVGEQYF
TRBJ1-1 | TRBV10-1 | CASSESTGQGYTEAFF
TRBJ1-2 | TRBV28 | CASSFSAGEVGYTF
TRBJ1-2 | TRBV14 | CASSQYRGANYGYTF
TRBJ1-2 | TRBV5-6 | CASSLGTGGANYGYTF
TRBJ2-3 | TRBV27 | CASSLWTPGGADTQYF
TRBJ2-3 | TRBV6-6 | CASVGTVSTDTQYF
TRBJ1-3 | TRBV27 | CASSPGTSGNTIYF
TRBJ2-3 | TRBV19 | CASSETFADTQYF
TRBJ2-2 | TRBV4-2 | CASSKTSGRTGELFF
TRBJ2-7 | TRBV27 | CATGAGAGVYEQYF
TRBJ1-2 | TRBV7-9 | CASSKDPGQGALGYTF
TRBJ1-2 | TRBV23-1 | CASSQSRDRAGGYTF
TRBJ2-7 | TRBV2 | CASSDSADEQYF
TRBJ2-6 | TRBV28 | CASSRRQGAGANVLTF
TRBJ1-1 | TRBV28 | CASSLSGYETEAFF
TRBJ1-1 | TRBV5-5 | CASSQNQGGAFF
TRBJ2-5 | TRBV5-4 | CASKADRGPETQYF
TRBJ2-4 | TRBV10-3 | CAISEQGENQYF
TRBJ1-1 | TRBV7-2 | CASSSLPRQGFSEAFF
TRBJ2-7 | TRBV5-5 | CASSPTGTGVREQYF
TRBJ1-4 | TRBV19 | CASSKNQGSSEKLFF
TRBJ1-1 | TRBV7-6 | CASSLVGGMNTEAFF
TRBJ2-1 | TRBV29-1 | CSVVRRETYNEQFF
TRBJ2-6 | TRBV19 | CASSRGDTHSGANVLTF
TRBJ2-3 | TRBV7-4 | CASSLDLAGGVDTQYF
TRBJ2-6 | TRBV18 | CASSPWSGDPRSGANVLTF
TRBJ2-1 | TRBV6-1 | CASSEGTYNEQFF
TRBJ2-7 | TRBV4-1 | CASSPSGSGSYEQYF
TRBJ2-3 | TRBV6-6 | CASSPGSTILTDTQYF
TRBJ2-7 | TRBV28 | CASRGGQSLSYEQYF